This T cell receptor (beta chain) was obtained from a study of cytomegalovirus exposure and HLA in healthy donors (dated 2017 in TCRdb). Describing the broader study: According to a later analysis, one platform produced both the 120 validation repertoires and the 666 repertoires of the first cohort. Besides the first cohort of hundreds of subjects, a separate validation cohort made up of roughly 120 different subjects was used. The study combined high-throughput TCR immunosequencing, statistical association of individual TCRs with disease status, and machine learning to predict cytomegalovirus infection status. The study aimed to test whether signatures of past pathogen exposure could be identified by cataloging public T cell receptors.

Separate from the approximately 700-subject first cohort, the validation cohort of 90 to 150 subjects was the group to which the donors belonged. Trimming removed 0 bases from V and 4 bases from J, leaving 4 bases between the germline ends. CDR1 is given as MNHEY and CDR2 as SMNVEV, both from the germline V gene (reference sequence). From its cysteine to its phenylalanine, the CDR3 spans 13 amino acids. The sequence is cut down to CDR3 DNA, 39 bases in frame from base 1. Comments on this clone: Its antigen is unknown. Per-base qualities were not stored, and no clone one base away is much larger.

To prepare the library, the immunoSEQ multiplex PCR assay was applied. Processing in the source paper ran as follows. A statistical classification framework was built for diagnosing cytomegalovirus status from the catalog of TCR beta chain sequences. TCRdb provides this immuneACCESS table in a form limited to in-frame rearrangements. Some clones are lacking; in checked studies, under half of them reflect an unresolved V gene, and why the rest are absent is not known. V, J and clone size are taken as reported in that table, and D and trimming were inferred from the DNA itself. The table for this sample lists roughly 70,000 clones; roughly 95% of them were counted only once. Roughly 5% of the sample goes to the ten largest clones. The research as a whole found: The validation cohort had no HLA typing available for a later analysis, so co-occurrence within that cohort was assessed over all 120 or so repertoires. A few of the identified cytomegalovirus-associated TCR beta chains were confirmed in vitro to be specific for cytomegalovirus antigens. A total of 164 TCR beta chains were listed by the study as associated with cytomegalovirus. In both the original and validation cohorts, the classifier was reported to diagnose cytomegalovirus status with high specificity and sensitivity. Most TCR sequences were seen in very few donors, while some public TCRs were found in many individuals. The authors suggested that the approach could potentially be generalized to other disease states and immunological phenotypes. A later analysis found that TCRs clustered in the first cohort also tended to co-occur in the 95 to 150 validation repertoires, with approximately 95% of cluster scores above 0.

The receptor's source is a woman aged 18-35 years in good health and CMV-seropositive. Specimen: PBMCs. The V and J genes are TRBV27 and TRBJ2-1; the D gene cannot be resolved reliably. Here the CDR3 is given as CASSLSQYNEQFF. The nucleotides are TGTGCCAGCAGTTTATCCCAGTACAATGAGCAGTTCTTC.